The 2 T cell receptor beta chains listed next were all sequenced from one sample in a study of shared clonotypes between healthy human individuals. The naive CD8 subset, CD45RO-negative cells positively selected for CCR7, excluded terminally differentiated effector memory CD45RA+ cells. Produced via immunoSEQ multiplex PCR; TCRdb's table is partial and in-frame only. Found here are approximately 810,000 clones, 90% to 95% of them singletons; the top ten hold less than 25%. The sample consisted of naive CD8+ T cells sorted from blood. All receptors come from a man aged 25-45 years in good health.

V and J are TRBV7-9 and TRBJ2-2; D could derive from TRBD1 or TRBD2 (6 bases each). Germline CDR1 reads SEHNR; CDR2 reads FQNEAQ (reference sequence). This CDR3 is built from 16 residues. V lost 6 bases, J lost 7 bases, and 21 bases lay in between. DNA of the CDR3: TGTGCCAGCAGTCTAGACGGGGGCGGCACCGGCGGGGAGCTGTTTTTT. Encoded protein: CASSLDGGGTGGELFF. The variable domain in full, with the rest retrieved from reference TRBV7-9 and TRBJ2-2, is DTGVSQNPRHKITKRGQNVTFRCDPISEHNRLYWYRQTLGQGPEFLTYFQNEAQLEKSRLLSDRFSAERPKGSFSTLEIQRTEQGDSAMYLCASSLDGGGTGGELFFGEGSRLTVL.

This clone has only one observation. The chain links TRBV2 to TRBJ2-1; D is tentatively TRBD1 or TRBD2 (7 bases each). The ends were cut back, 6 bases at V and 4 bases at J, with 16 bases in the middle. The CDR3 has 15 amino acids. Germline values: CDR1 SNHLY, CDR2 FYNNEI. CDR3 nucleotide sequence: TGTGCCAGCAGGACTACAGGGGAGGGATACAATGAGCAGTTCTTC. This gives the protein CASRTTGEGYNEQFF.